The sequence of this TCR beta chain was determined in a study of T-cell reconstitution after alpha-beta-depleted transplantation in children. There are a few counts of this clonotype. Unique molecular identifiers tagged the TCRbeta library. Each CDR3 protein gets one entry after TCRdb re-called the PCR reads with MiXCR. The sample yields about 370,000 distinct CDR3 sequences, roughly 21% seen once. The germline V and J ends were trimmed by 2 bases and 4 bases, with 17 bases remaining between them. Germline V lookup: CDR1 MGHDK, CDR2 SYGVNS. CDR3 length: 16 amino acids. The sequencing used PBMCs from the stem cell graft donor, collected from the stem cell graft. The receptor was isolated from a human donor who donated a stem cell graft to a child with acute myeloid leukemia. The chain is built from TRBV25-1 and TRBJ1-2; perhaps TRBD1 as D (5 bases). The CDR3 region has the DNA TGTGCCAGCAGTGAACCCGACAGCCAGATCTTCTATGGCTACACCTTC. Translation: CASSEPDSQIFYGYTF.